This TCR beta chain was observed in a study of Graves' ophthalmopathy and Graves' hyperthyroidism. CDR3 regions of TCR beta were amplified from RNA transcripts. HTBI primers primed a first-round RT-PCR, and a second-round multiplex PCR followed. In TCRdb, the multiplex PCR reads were re-called with MiXCR into one record per CDR3 protein. Of around 1.1 million distinct CDR3 sequences listed, about 35% were seen once; the top ten hold roughly 10%. Per the germline V gene, CDR1 is SGHTA and CDR2 is FQGNSA. The ends were cut back, 6 bases at V and 2 bases at J, with 23 bases in the middle. The CDR3 contains 17 residues.

Sequenced material: peripheral blood or thyroid tissue (not recorded which). V is TRBV7-2 and J is TRBJ2-7, with D perhaps TRBD1 (6 bases). This receptor was taken from an adult man with Graves' hyperthyroidism. The CDR3 sequence is CASSLNRAGRTTYEQYF. The CDR3 coding sequence is TGTGCCAGCAGTCTAAACAGGGCAGGCCGAACCACCTACGAGCAGTACTTC.